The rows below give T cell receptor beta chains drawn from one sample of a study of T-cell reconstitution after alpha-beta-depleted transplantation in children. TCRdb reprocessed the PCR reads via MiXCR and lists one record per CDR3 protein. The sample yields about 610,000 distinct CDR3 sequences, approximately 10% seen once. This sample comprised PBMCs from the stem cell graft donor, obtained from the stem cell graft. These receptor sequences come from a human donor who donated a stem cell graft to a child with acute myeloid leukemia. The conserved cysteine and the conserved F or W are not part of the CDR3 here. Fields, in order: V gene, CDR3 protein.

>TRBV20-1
SARGQSTGELF
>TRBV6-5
ASSYSEGVAGGYNEQF
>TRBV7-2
ASTTGRVGYEQY
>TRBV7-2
ASRRTGGITDTQY
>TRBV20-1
SARGAPQGTERAQY
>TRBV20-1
SAPRGRFSMDEQF
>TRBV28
ASSSQGALWYEQY
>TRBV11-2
ASSLDGGLAGTDTQY
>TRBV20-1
SAHQADTQY
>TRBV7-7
ASTSPPAETQY
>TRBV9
ASSVVAGADYGYT
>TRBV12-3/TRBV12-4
ASSPNEVVGELF
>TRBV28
ASSPVGAATNYGYT
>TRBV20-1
SARLTDTQETQY
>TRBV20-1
CSTSGRRTDTQY
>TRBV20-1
SAILTSRDTQY
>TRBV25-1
ASSDARDRTTYEQY
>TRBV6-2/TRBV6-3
ASSLGKVNNEQF
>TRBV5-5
ASSSDDRFGTQY
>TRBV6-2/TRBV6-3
ASSYSIRGGVLDGDTQY
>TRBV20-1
SASGTSGWRADTQY
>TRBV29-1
SVQGGQETQY
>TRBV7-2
ASSRVGGGSYNEQF
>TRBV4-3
ASRYSREGQSPLH
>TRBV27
ASTLIAASTDTQY
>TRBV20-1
SARVAGTGGWNTEAF
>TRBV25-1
ASSGGGYQPQH
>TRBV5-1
ASSLGTPNTGELF
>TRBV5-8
ASRLRGLSDTGELF
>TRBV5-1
ASSATSGSYTQY
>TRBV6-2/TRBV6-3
ASSSLREQY
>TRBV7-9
ASSLSHSGANVLT
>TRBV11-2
ASSPRGTTGNEQF
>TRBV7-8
ASDKSSYNEQF
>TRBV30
AWSVSAGVDYGYT
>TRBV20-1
SARGTSGEYNEQF
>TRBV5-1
ASSLRTAKYNEQF
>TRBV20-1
SARDSGFTDTQY
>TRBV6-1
ASRGGHNTEAF
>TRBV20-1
SATRQGAGELF
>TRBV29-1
SVQGLLAGETETQY
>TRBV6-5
ASSFRQGTVGNTIY
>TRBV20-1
SASSGDNSYNEQF